The 30 T cell receptor beta chains given below trace back to one sample, sequenced in a study of regulatory T cells in long-lasting Graves disease. With iRepertoire HTBI primers and Arm-PCR of CDR3 regions, TCR beta libraries were built. TCRdb re-called the multiplex PCR reads through MiXCR, storing one row per CDR3 protein. This repertoire shows about 460,000 distinct CDR3 sequences, 11% to 15% found once; its top ten account for roughly 15%. Stated time point: newly diagnosed GD, antithyroid drugs for less than 3 months. Construction of the TCR library relied on RNA isolated from PBMCs. This sample also appeared in a second study, on T cells in Graves' hyperthyroidism and ophthalmopathy.

Sequencing used peripheral blood mononuclear cells (PBMCs), obtained at new diagnosis, from a patient treated with antithyroid drugs. These receptors were taken from a woman between 45 and 60 years old with Graves disease.

About this clonotype: A read error is possible here, since a much larger clone lies one base away. J is TRBJ2-1 and V is TRBV6-1, with D possibly called TRBD1 or TRBD2 (5 bases each). The J call is uncertain, as TRBJ2-7 better fits the DNA end. Germline V CDR1 and CDR2: MNHNS, SASEGT. The CDR3 runs 15 residues. CDR3 protein: CASSEAEGERNVQYF. The CDR3 coding sequence is TGTGCCAGCAGTGAAGCTGAAGGGGAGAGGAACGTGCAGTACTTC.

A note on this clonotype: A much larger clone differs from this one at a single base, so this may be a read error. The missing conserved phenylalanine or tryptophan at the end of this CDR3 makes a read error likely. The rearrangement links TRBV20-1 to TRBJ1-2; 8 bases agree with TRBD1. The trim removed 6 bases at V and 4 bases at J, leaving 13 bases unmatched. This CDR3 is 15 amino acids long. The germline V gene encodes CDR1 DFQATT and CDR2 SNEGSKA (reference sequence). The CDR3 spells CSASIPGQAGYGYTL. CDR3 bases: TGCAGTGCATCAATCCCGGGACAGGCCGGCTATGGCTACACCTTA.

Many counts were recorded for this clonotype. V usage is TRBV6-2 or TRBV6-3 and J usage is TRBJ2-7, with TRBD2 matching 13 bases. Per germline, CDR1 MNHEY and CDR2 SVGEGT. V trimming: 2 bases; J trimming: 6 bases; junction bases outside the gene matches: 10. The CDR3 is 17 amino acids. CDR3 nucleotide sequence: TGTGCCAGCAGTTACACCAGGACTAGCGGGAGCTTTGCCGAGCAGTACTTC. Its protein product is CASSYTRTSGSFAEQYF.

The rearrangement joins TRBV6-2 or TRBV6-3 to TRBJ2-3; 7 nucleotides align to TRBD2. The V gene end was trimmed by 2 bases and the J gene end by 1 base; junction bases not matched to a gene: 3. The CDR3 covers 15 residues. CDR1 is MNHEY, CDR2 SVGEGT, per germline. The CDR3 sequence is CASSYGTSGTDTQYF. The CDR3 DNA follows: TGTGCCAGCAGTTACGGCACTAGCGGCACAGATACGCAGTATTTT.

The rearrangement uses TRBV29-1 and TRBJ2-3, with D tentatively TRBD2 (6 bases). Trimming pared 4 bases from V and 0 bases from J, leaving 17 bases between. CDR3 size: 16 residues. From germline, CDR1 is SQVTM and CDR2 ANQGSEA. The DNA for the CDR3 is TGCAGCGTTGTGTTAGCGGCAATGTGGAGCACAGATACGCAGTATTTT. Translating gives CSVVLAAMWSTDTQYF.

The chain links TRBV4-1 to TRBJ1-1; D is perhaps TRBD1 (5 bases). Germline lookup yields CDR1 MGHRA and CDR2 YSYEKL. V gave up 4 bases and J gave up 2 bases, with 14 bases separating them. The CDR3 has 15 residues. The CDR3: CASSPGRQQNTEAFF. The CDR3 DNA follows: TGCGCCAGCAGCCCAGGTCGACAGCAAAACACTGAAGCTTTCTTT.

In regard to this clonotype: The junction does not match germline at one end; this may be a read error. The rearrangement links TRBV4-1 to TRBJ2-7, with 12 bases matching TRBD1. The germline V gene encodes CDR1 MGHRA and CDR2 YSYEKL. The CDR3 runs 13 residues. CDR3: CATSRDRGHEHYF. DNA for the CDR3: TGCGCCACCTCCCGGGACAGGGGGCACGAGCACTACTTC.

This clonotype was observed a handful of times. The rearrangement uses TRBV29-1 and TRBJ1-1; 8 bases agree with TRBD1. The CDR3 covers 12 residues. The junction had 1 base not matched to a gene; V was cut back by 4 bases and J by 3 bases. The germline V gene has CDR1 SQVTM and CDR2 ANQGSEA. CDR3: CSVGDRYTEAFF. CDR3 bases: TGCAGCGTTGGGGACAGGTACACTGAAGCTTTCTTT.

Worth noting for this clonotype: Since a much larger clone is just one base distant, this may be a read error. J is TRBJ2-3 and V is TRBV28; 7 bases align to TRBD1. The CDR3 runs to 17 residues. V trimming: 4 bases; J trimming: 3 bases; junction bases outside the gene matches: 13. Germline V gene sequence: CDR1 MDHEN, CDR2 SYDVKM. The CDR3 here is CASSSHRGLKRTDTQYF. Here the CDR3 DNA reads TGTGCCAGCAGTTCCCACAGGGGATTAAAGAGGACAGATACGCAGTATTTT.

Many counts were recorded for this clonotype. The V gene is TRBV27, the J gene TRBJ2-7; D gene unclear. Trimming removed 0 bases from V and 4 bases from J, with 10 bases in between. The CDR3 totals 14 residues. CDR1 MNHEY and CDR2 SMNVEV come from the germline V gene (reference sequence). CDR3 sequence: CASSLSLGRYEQYF. The CDR3, as DNA: TGTGCCAGCAGTTTATCGCTCGGGCGATACGAGCAGTACTTC.

This clonotype was seen repeatedly, ten times or more. This sequence joins TRBV27 and TRBJ2-7; D is unclear. The germline V gene has CDR1 MNHEY and CDR2 SMNVEV (reference sequence). Deletions cut 6 bases from V and 0 bases from J, with 9 bases between. The CDR3 loop spans 13 amino acids. CDR3 protein: CASSHYNSYEQYF. The CDR3 nucleotides read TGTGCCAGCAGCCATTACAACTCCTACGAGCAGTACTTC.

This clonotype turned up a few times. The chain has TRBV18 and TRBJ1-5; no firm D call. The length of the CDR3 is 17 residues. V was clipped by 2 bases and J by 1 base, with 15 bases between them. CDR1 and CDR2 from the germline V gene are KGHSH and LQKENI. The CDR3 reads CASSPSREGRSNQPQHF. CDR3 DNA sequence: TGTGCCAGCTCACCATCGCGGGAGGGCCGGAGCAATCAGCCCCAGCATTTT.

This clonotype showed up many times. The rearrangement uses TRBV5-4 and TRBJ2-5, with D maybe TRBD2 (5 bases). The V gene lost 0 bases and the J gene lost 1 base, with 10 bases spanning the gap. This CDR3 has 15 amino acids. CDR1 is SGHNT, CDR2 YYREEE, per germline (reference sequence). CDR3 in DNA: TGTGCCAGCAGCTTGGATCCGGGGATCCAAGAGACCCAGTACTTC. Amino acid sequence: CASSLDPGIQETQYF.

In its sample, this clonotype was seen many times. V usage is TRBV6-2 or TRBV6-3 and J usage is TRBJ2-7; no reliable D call. The CDR3 spans 11 residues. Germline V gene lookup returns CDR1 MNHEY and CDR2 SVGEGT. Trimming shortened V by 2 bases and J by 7 bases, and 6 bases separated the two germline ends. CDR3: CASSYLGEQYF. The CDR3, as DNA: TGTGCCAGCAGTTACCTTGGGGAGCAGTACTTC.

This clonotype was seen many times. The genes are TRBV2 and TRBJ2-3, with a possible D match to TRBD2 (6 bases). The CDR3 is made up of 13 amino acids. Germline V lookup: CDR1 SNHLY, CDR2 FYNNEI. Between the trimmed V and J ends, which lost 7 bases and 4 bases, there was a span of 12 bases. CDR3 protein: CASTLAYADTQYF. In DNA form, the CDR3 reads TGTGCCAGCACCCTAGCGTACGCAGATACGCAGTATTTT.

This clonotype occurred many times. The V gene is TRBV20-1, the J gene TRBJ2-2; 11 positions match TRBD2. Germline lookup yields CDR1 DFQATT and CDR2 SNEGSKA (reference sequence). This CDR3 comprises 14 residues. V lost 5 bases, J lost 6 bases, and 5 bases stayed unmatched. CDR3 coding DNA: TGCAGTGCTTCTAGCGGGAGGACCCCCGGGGAGCTGTTTTTT. Its protein is CSASSGRTPGELFF.

This clonotype has more than one count but fewer than ten. Compared with germline, one end of the junction differs, possibly owing to a read error. V is TRBV6-2 or TRBV6-3 and J is TRBJ1-2; D is uncertain. The germline CDR1 and CDR2 sequences are MNHEY and SVGEGT. This CDR3 is built from 15 residues. The CDR3 region is CASRYTGSFNYGHTF. The CDR3, as DNA: TGTGCCAGCAGATATACCGGGAGCTTCAACTATGGCCACACCTTC.

This clonotype was recorded a few times. The V gene is TRBV19, the J gene TRBJ2-1; D gene ambiguous. The CDR3 is 14 amino acids. V lost 5 bases, J lost 1 base, and 9 bases lay in between. CDR1 and CDR2 from the germline V gene are LNHDA and SQIVND (reference sequence). The CDR3 protein is CASSDGLSYNEQFF. The DNA of the CDR3 is TGTGCCAGTAGTGACGGCCTGTCCTACAATGAGCAGTTCTTC.

The V and J genes are TRBV5-6 and TRBJ2-1, with 7 bases that match TRBD2. Unmatched junction bases numbered 14, after V lost 0 bases and J lost 5 bases. The CDR3 runs 18 residues. Per the germline V gene, CDR1 is SGHDT and CDR2 is YYEEEE. The CDR3 sequence: CASSLAWVVREANNEQFF. The CDR3 DNA reads TGTGCCAGCAGCTTGGCCTGGGTGGTCCGGGAGGCAAACAATGAGCAGTTCTTC.

This clonotype occurred a few times. The chain links TRBV19 to TRBJ2-7; 8 bases line up with TRBD1. The CDR3 is made up of 15 amino acids. Germline V gives CDR1 LNHDA, CDR2 SQIVND (reference sequence). J gave up 4 bases and V 3 bases, and 8 bases lay outside the gene matches. The chain's CDR3 is CASSIRTGSVYEQYF. CDR3 DNA sequence: TGTGCCAGTAGTATCCGGACAGGGTCCGTATACGAGCAGTACTTC.

This clonotype was counted ten times or more. This rearrangement joins TRBV6-1 to TRBJ2-1, with a possible D match to TRBD1 (6 bases). CDR1 is MNHNS and CDR2 is SASEGT in the germline V gene. CDR3 length: 12 amino acids. The germline V and J ends were trimmed by 6 bases and 5 bases, with 8 bases remaining between them. The CDR3 region is CASRDRNNEQFF. The CDR3 nucleotides are TGTGCCAGCAGGGACAGAAACAATGAGCAGTTCTTC.

This clonotype was detected many times. This rearrangement joins TRBV28 to TRBJ1-5, with D hard to call. The CDR3 runs 15 residues. V was trimmed by 7 bases and J by 5 bases, leaving 18 bases between them. CDR1 is MDHEN and CDR2 is SYDVKM in the germline V gene. The CDR3 here is CASNPATPLDQPQHF. The CDR3 bases are TGTGCCAGCAATCCTGCGACGCCTTTAGATCAGCCCCAGCATTTT.

As for this clonotype: A read error may account for a junction end that differs from germline. The chain recombines TRBV18 with TRBJ2-7; 7 positions agree with TRBD1. This CDR3 contains 14 residues. Germline-derived CDR1 and CDR2 are KGHSH and LQKENI. The CDR3 nucleotides read TGTGCCGGCTCACAGGGGCCACTATCCTACGAGCAGTACTTC. Encoded protein: CAGSQGPLSYEQYF.

The V gene is TRBV20-1, the J gene TRBJ2-7; 8 bases map to TRBD2. This CDR3 is built from 15 residues. Germline loops: CDR1 DFQATT, CDR2 SNEGSKA (reference sequence). The V gene end was trimmed by 0 bases and the J gene end by 3 bases; junction bases not matched to a gene: 7. CDR3 sequence reads: CSAREDSGAFYEQYF. The CDR3 nucleotides read TGCAGTGCTAGAGAGGATAGCGGGGCATTCTACGAGCAGTACTTC.

This clonotype has a count of ten or more. The chain recombines TRBV7-3 with TRBJ2-2; D may be TRBD1 (6 bases). V shed 1 base and J shed 1 base, with 10 bases lying between them. The V gene's germline CDR1 is SGHTA and CDR2 FQGTGA. This CDR3 is 16 amino acids long. CDR3 nucleotides: TGTGCCAGCAGCTTAAACGCACAGGGGAACACCGGGGAGCTGTTTTTT. It encodes CASSLNAQGNTGELFF. Full variable domain (rest looked up from reference TRBV7-3 and TRBJ2-2): GAGVSQTPSNKVTEKGKYVELRCDPISGHTALYWYRQSLGQGPEFLIYFQGTGAADDSGLPNDRFFAVRPEGSVSTLKIQRTERGDSAVYLCASSLNAQGNTGELFFGEGSRLTVL.

This clonotype was seen a handful of times. J is TRBJ2-5 and V is TRBV7-3; D not certain. The CDR3 spans 13 residues. Germline loops: CDR1 SGHTA, CDR2 FQGTGA. Trimming took off 5 bases at V and 5 bases at J, with 12 bases between the two ends. As DNA, the CDR3 is TGTGCCAGCAGCCCTGAGGTTTGGGAGACCCAGTACTTC. Translating gives CASSPEVWETQYF.

This chain connects TRBV12-3 or TRBV12-4 to TRBJ2-7; D is ambiguous. The CDR3 sequence is 13 residues long. V dropped 1 base and J dropped 5 bases, with 9 bases sitting between them. DNA for the CDR3: TGTGCCAGCAGTTTAGTGTCGTACCACGAGCAGTACTTC. It yields the protein CASSLVSYHEQYF.

This clonotype was seen at least ten times. The chain has TRBV20-1 and TRBJ2-7; no clear D gene. Trimming took off 2 bases at V and 0 bases at J, with 11 bases between the two ends. The CDR3 is made up of 14 amino acids. Germline values: CDR1 DFQATT, CDR2 SNEGSKA (reference sequence). Here the CDR3 DNA reads TGCAGTGCTAGAAGGGAAGGGATCTCCTACGAGCAGTACTTC. This translates into CSARREGISYEQYF.

For this clonotype: This clone may be a read error of a much larger clone one base away. This likely comes from a read error, as the CDR3 has no conserved phenylalanine or tryptophan at its end. V and J are TRBV28 and TRBJ2-7; 12 bases match TRBD2. Trimming took 10 bases from V and 4 from J; bases not matched to a gene: 8. The CDR3 is 14 amino acids. The germline V gene has CDR1 MDHEN and CDR2 SYDVKM. CDR3 coding DNA: TGTGCCACCGAGACTAGCGGGAGTCAGTACGAGCAGTACCTC. Translated, it gives CATETSGSQYEQYL.

The chain combines TRBV28 with TRBJ2-3; 7 bases are a match to TRBD1. The CDR3 is made up of 15 amino acids. Losses at the gene ends were 8 bases for V and 3 bases for J; bases not matched to a gene: 11. CDR1 MDHEN and CDR2 SYDVKM come from the germline V gene. The CDR3 DNA sequence: TGTGCCAGCTCAAACCGGACAGGTTTAACAGATACGCAGTATTTT. It specifies CASSNRTGLTDTQYF.